Listed here are 22 T cell receptor beta chains from one sample, sequenced in a study of blood T cell repertoires in COVID-19. TCRdb's copy holds only in-frame clones and misses some; the assay was immunoSEQ multiplex PCR. The sample gives approximately 31,000 clones, approximately 91% of which show up once; more than 3% is in the top ten. Material: peripheral blood. All receptors derive from a man in his sixties with acute or convalescent COVID-19.

The chain recombines TRBV4-3 with TRBJ1-6; D call uncertain. In germline, CDR1 is LGHNA, CDR2 YSLEER. The V gene lost 2 bases and the J gene lost 0 bases, with 11 bases spanning the gap. The CDR3 has 17 amino acids. CDR3 coding DNA: TGCGCCAGCAGCCAAAAGACGGGGAGCTCCTATAATTCACCCCTCCACTTT. Its translation is CASSQKTGSSYNSPLHF.

This chain joins TRBV11-2 and TRBJ1-2; D remains unclear. The CDR3 loop spans 13 amino acids. CDR1 and CDR2 from the germline V gene are SGHAT and FQNNGV. V shed 2 bases and J shed 4 bases, with 8 bases lying between them. CDR3 bases: TGTGCCAGCAGCTTATCTCAGTCCTATGGCTACACCTTC. This gives the protein CASSLSQSYGYTF.

This chain joins TRBV2 and TRBJ1-4; D gene uncertain. The germline V and J ends were trimmed by 1 base and 9 bases, with 18 bases remaining between them. Germline V gene sequence: CDR1 SNHLY, CDR2 FYNNEI. CDR3 size: 16 residues. CDR3 protein: CASSEEAAFRGKKLFF. The CDR3 bases are TGTGCCAGCAGTGAAGAGGCGGCCTTCCGCGGGAAAAAACTGTTTTTT.

The chain recombines TRBV2 with TRBJ2-1, with TRBD2 matching over 10 bases. CDR3 length equals 17 residues. J gave up 0 bases and V 7 bases, and 9 bases lay outside the gene matches. CDR1 and CDR2 from the germline V gene are SNHLY and FYNNEI. The CDR3 spells CASIASGRGISYNEQFF. In nucleotides, the CDR3 is TGTGCCAGCATAGCTAGCGGGAGAGGGATCTCCTACAATGAGCAGTTCTTC.

The chain uses TRBV27 and TRBJ2-1, with 10 bases identical to TRBD2. CDR1 and CDR2 from the germline V gene are MNHEY and SMNVEV (reference sequence). The CDR3 spans 14 residues. The J segment lost 6 bases and the V segment lost 5 bases, leaving 4 bases of the junction unmatched. CDR3 coding DNA: TGTGCCAGCAGTACCGGACTAGCGGCCAATGAGCAGTTCTTC. Its translation: CASSTGLAANEQFF.

This sequence joins TRBV7-9 and TRBJ1-5, with D perhaps matching TRBD1 (5 bases). This CDR3 is built from 14 residues. Trimming shortened V by 1 base and J by 8 bases, and 12 bases separated the two germline ends. From germline, CDR1 is SEHNR and CDR2 FQNEAQ (reference sequence). The DNA for the CDR3 is TGTGCCAGCAGCTTAGAGACAGAATTAGAGCCCCAGCATTTT. Translated: CASSLETELEPQHF.

The gene calls are TRBV6-7 and TRBJ2-5; 12 bases are shared with TRBD1. TRBV6-7 is identified as an open reading frame with a role that is uncertain. V was pared by 2 bases and J by 4 bases, with 5 bases of the junction left unmatched. This CDR3 has 16 residues. This chain's CDR3 is CASSYGTGGRRETQYF. The DNA for the CDR3 is TGTGCCAGCAGTTACGGGACAGGGGGCAGAAGAGAGACCCAGTACTTC.

J is TRBJ2-3 and V is TRBV5-1, with TRBD2 matching 14 bases. From germline, CDR1 is SGHRS and CDR2 YFSETQ. Trimming took 4 bases from V and 5 from J; bases not matched to a gene: 6. This CDR3 contains 16 residues. The CDR3, as DNA: TGCGCCAGCAGCCGGGGACTAGCGGGAGTAAGAGATACGCAGTATTTT. Protein product: CASSRGLAGVRDTQYF.

V gene TRBV6-5 combines with J gene TRBJ2-2; tentatively, D is TRBD2 (7 bases). The CDR3 runs to 16 residues. CDR1 is MNHEY and CDR2 is SVGAGI in the germline V gene. V lost 1 base and J 5 bases, leaving 14 bases between the germline ends. CDR3 residues: CASSYYRGGGTGELFF. DNA of the CDR3: TGTGCCAGCAGTTACTATCGGGGAGGGGGAACCGGGGAGCTGTTTTTT.

The chain carries TRBV11-2 and TRBJ2-2, with TRBD2 matching 11 bases. The CDR3 is 16 residues long. With V trimmed by 5 bases and J by 4 bases, 6 bases remained unmatched. The germline V gene has CDR1 SGHAT and CDR2 FQNNGV. The CDR3 sequence is CASSPRLAGSTGELFF. CDR3 coding DNA: TGTGCCAGCAGCCCCCGACTAGCGGGAAGCACCGGGGAGCTGTTTTTT.

Points on this clone: One end of the junction is discordant with germline, which a read error may explain. The V call is TRBV7-2, the J call TRBJ2-1; the match to TRBD2 covers 11 bases. CDR1 SGHTA and CDR2 FQGNSA come from the germline V gene. This CDR3 comprises 15 residues. CDR3 nucleotide sequence: TGTGCCAGCAGCCTAGCGGGAGGCCCCTACAATGAGCAGTTCTTC. Translation gives CASSLAGGPYNEQFF.

This rearrangement joins TRBV5-1 to TRBJ1-4; 8 positions match TRBD1. Germline V gene lookup returns CDR1 SGHRS and CDR2 YFSETQ. After removal of 0 bases from V and 0 bases from J, the junction contained 7 bases not matched to a gene. The length of the CDR3 is 18 residues. This chain's CDR3 is CASSLDHRGAATNEKLFF. CDR3 nucleotides: TGCGCCAGCAGCTTGGATCACAGGGGGGCTGCAACTAATGAAAAACTGTTTTTT.

This chain uses TRBV5-5 with TRBJ1-5; D is possibly TRBD1 (5 bases). The CDR3 extends over 15 amino acids. V lost 5 bases to trimming and J lost 5 bases, with 17 bases between them. Germline values: CDR1 SGHKS, CDR2 YYEKEE (reference sequence). The CDR3: CASSLGRGVHQPQHF. As DNA, the CDR3 is TGTGCCAGCAGTCTAGGTAGGGGTGTGCATCAGCCCCAGCATTTT.

The chain uses TRBV28 and TRBJ1-5, with 10 bases fitting TRBD1. The length of the CDR3 is 21 residues. Germline lookup yields CDR1 MDHEN and CDR2 SYDVKM. J gave up 1 base and V 4 bases, and 19 bases lay outside the gene matches. This CDR3 reads CASSSVRSRDRGTLSNQPQHF. The CDR3 DNA reads TGTGCCAGCAGTTCAGTCCGCTCCCGGGACAGGGGTACACTGAGCAATCAGCCCCAGCATTTT.

This chain links TRBV12-5 with TRBJ2-5; the D gene is possibly TRBD2 (6 bases). There are 13 residues in the CDR3. Deletions cut 6 bases from V and 5 bases from J, with 13 bases between. Germline V CDR1 and CDR2: LGHNT, FRNRAP. The CDR3 nucleotides read TGTGCTAGTGGCCGGGGCGGGATCGAGACCCAGTACTTC. Translated, it gives CASGRGGIETQYF.

The chain links TRBV6-6 to TRBJ2-3, with D possibly matching TRBD2 (6 bases). Trimming removed 5 bases at V and 1 base at J, with 16 bases between. The CDR3 has 16 residues. The germline CDR1 and CDR2 sequences are MNHNY and SVGAGI (reference sequence). The CDR3 spells CASSPMGRDRTDTQYF. CDR3 DNA sequence: TGTGCCAGCAGTCCTATGGGGCGGGACCGCACAGATACGCAGTATTTT.

The V and J genes are TRBV7-9 and TRBJ1-2, with 7 bases matching TRBD1. Germline lookup yields CDR1 SEHNR and CDR2 FQNEAQ (reference sequence). J was trimmed by 6 bases and V by 4 bases; bases with no gene match: 8. The CDR3 is 14 residues long. This CDR3 is CASSSTPTGNGYTF. The CDR3 bases are TGTGCCAGCAGCTCAACACCGACAGGGAATGGCTACACCTTC.

The chain combines TRBV19 with TRBJ1-5; D ambiguous. Germline V gene sequence: CDR1 LNHDA, CDR2 SQIVND (reference sequence). The ends were cut back, 5 bases at V and 9 bases at J, with 14 bases in the middle. This CDR3 comprises 13 residues. The CDR3 DNA sequence: TGTGCCAGTAGTCAGGAGGGCCCTAGGCCCCAGCATTTT. Amino acid sequence: CASSQEGPRPQHF.

The chain recombines TRBV6-2 or TRBV6-3 with TRBJ2-5, with D perhaps TRBD1 (5 bases). Trimming removed 5 bases at V and 0 bases at J, with 19 bases between. Per the germline V gene, CDR1 is MNHEY and CDR2 is SVGEGT. This CDR3 comprises 17 residues. CDR3 bases: TGTGCCAGCAGTCCCGATCGTTTGCCAGGGTACCAAGAGACCCAGTACTTC. It encodes CASSPDRLPGYQETQYF.

This clone has a single count. The chain uses TRBV9 and TRBJ2-1, with 13 bases that match TRBD2. CDR1 is SGDLS and CDR2 is YYNGEE in the germline V gene. This CDR3 comprises 20 residues. Unmatched junction bases numbered 13, after V lost 4 bases and J lost 0 bases. The CDR3, as DNA: TGTGCCAGCAGCACCCTAATTGGGACTAGCGGGATTCACTCCTACAATGAGCAGTTCTTC. This translates into CASSTLIGTSGIHSYNEQFF.

V gene TRBV28 combines with J gene TRBJ1-1; D call uncertain. CDR3 length equals 14 residues. The ends were cut back, 11 bases at V and 0 bases at J, with 16 bases in the middle. The germline V gene has CDR1 MDHEN and CDR2 SYDVKM. CDR3 amino acids: CAARAVVMNTEAFF. The CDR3 nucleotides are TGTGCCGCGAGGGCAGTAGTAATGAACACTGAAGCTTTCTTT.

The chain couples TRBV6-5 to TRBJ2-1; 9 nucleotides align to TRBD2. This CDR3 has 14 amino acids. Germline trimming cut 4 bases from V and 7 bases from J; bases unmatched to any gene: 5. Germline CDR1 is MNHEY and CDR2 is SVGAGI. CDR3 protein: CASSSSGVFNEQFF. CDR3 nucleotide sequence: TGTGCCAGCAGTTCTAGCGGGGTTTTTAATGAGCAGTTCTTC.